This T cell receptor (beta chain) was profiled in a study of CD8+ T cells in alopecia areata. Study as a whole: Treatment comprised oral tofacitinib, 5 to 10 mg twice daily, in treated patients. The drug, tofacitinib, lasted 6 to 18 months, followed by 6 months off drug.

On this clone: The target antigen is unknown.

Study findings and constraints: Scalp sample sequencing also detects resident alphabeta T cells of normal skin.

In each case, RNA was isolated and then reverse transcribed into cDNA as the sequencing template. Clones were sequenced by immunoSEQ multiplex PCR, and TCRdb holds only the in-frame ones, with some missing. The sample consists of hundreds of thousands of clones, 50% to 65% of them appearing once. This CDR3 has 16 residues. V lost 2 bases, J lost 2 bases, and 7 bases stayed unmatched. Germline CDR1 is SQVTM and CDR2 is ANQGSEA. Obtained from alopecia areata patients were lesional scalp punch biopsies along with peripheral blood. This rearrangement joins TRBV29-1 to TRBJ1-5; 9 nucleotides match TRBD1. Here the sequenced sample was CD4+ T cells sorted from blood, taken at week 0. This receptor was identified in a human donor with alopecia areata. CDR3 sequence: CSVELGGDRGNQPQHF. CDR3 nucleotides: TGCAGCGTTGAATTAGGGGGGGACAGGGGCAATCAGCCCCAGCATTTT.